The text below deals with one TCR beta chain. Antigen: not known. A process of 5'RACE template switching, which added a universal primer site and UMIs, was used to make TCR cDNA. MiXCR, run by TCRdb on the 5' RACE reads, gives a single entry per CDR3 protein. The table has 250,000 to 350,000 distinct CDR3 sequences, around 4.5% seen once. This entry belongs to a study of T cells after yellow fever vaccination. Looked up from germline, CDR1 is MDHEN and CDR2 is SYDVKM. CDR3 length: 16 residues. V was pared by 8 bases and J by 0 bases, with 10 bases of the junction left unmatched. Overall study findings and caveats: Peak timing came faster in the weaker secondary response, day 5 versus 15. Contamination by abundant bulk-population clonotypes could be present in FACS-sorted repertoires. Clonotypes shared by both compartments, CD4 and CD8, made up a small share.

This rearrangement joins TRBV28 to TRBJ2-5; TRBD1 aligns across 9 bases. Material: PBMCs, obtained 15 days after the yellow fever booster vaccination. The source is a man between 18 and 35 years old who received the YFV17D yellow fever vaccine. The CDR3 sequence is CASSRSGQGYQETQYF. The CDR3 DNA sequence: TGTGCCAGCTCCCGGTCGGGACAGGGATACCAAGAGACCCAGTACTTC.